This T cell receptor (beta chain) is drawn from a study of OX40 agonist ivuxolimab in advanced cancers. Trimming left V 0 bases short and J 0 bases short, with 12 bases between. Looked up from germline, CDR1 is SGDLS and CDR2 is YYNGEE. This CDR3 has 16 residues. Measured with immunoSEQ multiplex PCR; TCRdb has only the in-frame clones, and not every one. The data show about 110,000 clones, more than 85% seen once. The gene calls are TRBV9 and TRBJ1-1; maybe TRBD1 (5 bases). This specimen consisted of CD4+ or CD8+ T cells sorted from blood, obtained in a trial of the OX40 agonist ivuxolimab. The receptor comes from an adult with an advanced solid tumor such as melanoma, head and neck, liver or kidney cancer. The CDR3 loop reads CASSVAGAGMNTEAFF. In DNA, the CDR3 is TGTGCCAGCAGCGTAGCTGGGGCAGGCATGAACACTGAAGCTTTCTTT. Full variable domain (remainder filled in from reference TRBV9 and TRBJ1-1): DSGVTQTPKHLITATGQRVTLRCSPRSGDLSVYWYQQSLDQGLQFLIQYYNGEERAKGNILERFSAQQFPDLHSELNLSSLELGDSALYFCASSVAGAGMNTEAFFGQGTRLTVV.